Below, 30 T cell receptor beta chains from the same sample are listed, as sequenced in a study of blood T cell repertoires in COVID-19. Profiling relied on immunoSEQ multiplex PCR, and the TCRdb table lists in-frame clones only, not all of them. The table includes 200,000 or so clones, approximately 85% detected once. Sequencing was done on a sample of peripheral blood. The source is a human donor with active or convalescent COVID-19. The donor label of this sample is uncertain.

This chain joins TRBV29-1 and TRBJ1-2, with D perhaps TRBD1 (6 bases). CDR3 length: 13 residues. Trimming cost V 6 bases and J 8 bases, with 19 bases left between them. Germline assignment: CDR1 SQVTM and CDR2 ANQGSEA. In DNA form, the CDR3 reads TGCAGCGTCGAGCGGGAGGGGGGGCGCGGCTACACCTTC. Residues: CSVEREGGRGYTF.

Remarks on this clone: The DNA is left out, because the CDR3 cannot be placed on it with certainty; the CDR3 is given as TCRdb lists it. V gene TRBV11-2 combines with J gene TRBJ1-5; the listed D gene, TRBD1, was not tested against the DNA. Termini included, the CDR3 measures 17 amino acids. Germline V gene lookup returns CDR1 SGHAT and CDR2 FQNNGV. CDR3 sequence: CASSFGQGRYSNQPQHF.

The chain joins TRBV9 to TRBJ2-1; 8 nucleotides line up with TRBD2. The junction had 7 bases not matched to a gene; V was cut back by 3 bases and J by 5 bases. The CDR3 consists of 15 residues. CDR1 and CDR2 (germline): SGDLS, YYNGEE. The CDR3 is CASSARGGPDNEQFF. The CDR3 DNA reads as TGTGCCAGCAGCGCACGGGGGGGCCCGGACAATGAGCAGTTCTTC.

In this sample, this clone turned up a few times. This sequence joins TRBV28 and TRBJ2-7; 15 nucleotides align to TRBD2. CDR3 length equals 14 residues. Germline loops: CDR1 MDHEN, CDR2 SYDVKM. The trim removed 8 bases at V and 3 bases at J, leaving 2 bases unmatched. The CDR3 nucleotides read TGTGCCAGCGGGACTAGCGGGGGGATCTACGAGCAGTACTTC. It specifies CASGTSGGIYEQYF.

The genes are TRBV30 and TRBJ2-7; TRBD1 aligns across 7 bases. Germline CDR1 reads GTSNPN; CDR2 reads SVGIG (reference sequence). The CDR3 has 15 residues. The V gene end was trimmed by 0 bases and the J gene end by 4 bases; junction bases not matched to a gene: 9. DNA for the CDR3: TGTGCCTGGAGTGTAGGGACAGCCGCTGGGTACGAGCAGTACTTC. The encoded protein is CAWSVGTAAGYEQYF.

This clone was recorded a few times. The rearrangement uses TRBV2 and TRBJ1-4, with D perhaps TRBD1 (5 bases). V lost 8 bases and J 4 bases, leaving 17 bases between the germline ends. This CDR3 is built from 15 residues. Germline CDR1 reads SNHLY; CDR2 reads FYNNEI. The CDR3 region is CASETGRRVNEKLFF. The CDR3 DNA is TGTGCCAGCGAGACGGGCCGCAGGGTTAATGAAAAACTGTTTTTT.

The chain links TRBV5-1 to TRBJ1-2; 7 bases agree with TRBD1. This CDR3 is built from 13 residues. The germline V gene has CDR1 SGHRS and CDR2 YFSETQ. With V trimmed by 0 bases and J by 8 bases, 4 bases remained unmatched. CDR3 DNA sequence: TGCGCCAGCAGCTTGGAGGGGGCTAGGGGCTACACCTTC. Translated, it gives CASSLEGARGYTF.

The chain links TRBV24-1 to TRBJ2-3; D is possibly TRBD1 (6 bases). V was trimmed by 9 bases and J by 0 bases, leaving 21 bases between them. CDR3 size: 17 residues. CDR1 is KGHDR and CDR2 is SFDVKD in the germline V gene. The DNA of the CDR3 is TGTGCCACCGCGCCTAAATTTCAGGGGCTAAGCACAGATACGCAGTATTTT. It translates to CATAPKFQGLSTDTQYF.

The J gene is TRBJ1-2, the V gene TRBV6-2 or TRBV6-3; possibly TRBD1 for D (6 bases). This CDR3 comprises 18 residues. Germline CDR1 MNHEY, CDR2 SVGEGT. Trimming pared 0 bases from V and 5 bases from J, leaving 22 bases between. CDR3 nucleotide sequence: TGTGCCAGCAGTTACTCGACCGAGGGACATCAGTGGCGGTATGGCTACACCTTC. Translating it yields CASSYSTEGHQWRYGYTF.

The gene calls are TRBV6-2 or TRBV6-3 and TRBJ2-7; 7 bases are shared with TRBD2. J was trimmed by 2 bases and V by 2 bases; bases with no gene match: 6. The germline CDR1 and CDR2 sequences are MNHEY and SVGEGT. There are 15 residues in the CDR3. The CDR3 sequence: CASSYGPAGTYEQYF. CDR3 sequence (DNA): TGTGCCAGCAGTTACGGCCCAGCGGGGACCTACGAGCAGTACTTC.

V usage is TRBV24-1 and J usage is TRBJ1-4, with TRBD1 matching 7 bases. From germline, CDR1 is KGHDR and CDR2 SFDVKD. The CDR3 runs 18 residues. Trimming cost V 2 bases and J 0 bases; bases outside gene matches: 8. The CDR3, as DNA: TGTGCCACCAGTGATTCACAGGGGATGGGAGCAACTAATGAAAAACTGTTTTTT. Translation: CATSDSQGMGATNEKLFF.

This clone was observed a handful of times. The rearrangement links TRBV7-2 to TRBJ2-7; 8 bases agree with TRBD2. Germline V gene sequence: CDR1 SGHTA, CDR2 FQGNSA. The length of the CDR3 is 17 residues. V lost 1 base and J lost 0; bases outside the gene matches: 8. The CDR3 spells CASSLVAGGPVSYEQYF. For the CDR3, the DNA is TGTGCCAGCAGCTTAGTGGCGGGAGGCCCGGTCTCCTACGAGCAGTACTTC.

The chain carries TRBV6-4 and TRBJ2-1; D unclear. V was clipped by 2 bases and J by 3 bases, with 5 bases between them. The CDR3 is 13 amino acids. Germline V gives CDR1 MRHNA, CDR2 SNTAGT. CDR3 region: CASSDELYNEQFF. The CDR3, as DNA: TGTGCCAGCAGTGACGAGCTCTACAATGAGCAGTTCTTC.

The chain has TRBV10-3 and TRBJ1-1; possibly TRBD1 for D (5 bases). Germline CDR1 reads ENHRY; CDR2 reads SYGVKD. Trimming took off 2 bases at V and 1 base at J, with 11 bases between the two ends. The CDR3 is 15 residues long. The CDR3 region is CAISERRGGNTEAFF. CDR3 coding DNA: TGTGCCATCAGTGAGCGAAGGGGAGGGAACACTGAAGCTTTCTTT.

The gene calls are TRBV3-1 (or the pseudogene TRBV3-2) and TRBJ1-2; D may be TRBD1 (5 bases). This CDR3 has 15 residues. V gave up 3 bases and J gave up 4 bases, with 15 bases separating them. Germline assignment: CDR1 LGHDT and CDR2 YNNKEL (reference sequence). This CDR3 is CASSHLRQTLYGYTF. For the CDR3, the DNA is TGTGCCAGCAGCCACCTAAGACAGACCCTCTATGGCTACACCTTC.

DNA of the CDR3: TGTGCCAGCAGTCAACAGTCTAGCGGGAGTAGTCCGCAGTATTTT. It yields the protein CASSQQSSGSSPQYF. The chain has TRBV6-2 or TRBV6-3 and TRBJ2-3; 10 positions agree with TRBD2. Losses at the gene ends were 5 bases for V and 10 bases for J; bases not matched to a gene: 12. CDR3 size: 15 residues. Germline CDR1 MNHEY, CDR2 SVGEGT.

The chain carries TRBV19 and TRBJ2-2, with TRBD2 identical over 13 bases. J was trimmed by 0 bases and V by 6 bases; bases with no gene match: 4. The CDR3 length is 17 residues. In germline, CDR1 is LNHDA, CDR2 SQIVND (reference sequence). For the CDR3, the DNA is TGTGCCAGTAGAACACTAGCGGGGGGGACGAACACCGGGGAGCTGTTTTTT. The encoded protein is CASRTLAGGTNTGELFF.

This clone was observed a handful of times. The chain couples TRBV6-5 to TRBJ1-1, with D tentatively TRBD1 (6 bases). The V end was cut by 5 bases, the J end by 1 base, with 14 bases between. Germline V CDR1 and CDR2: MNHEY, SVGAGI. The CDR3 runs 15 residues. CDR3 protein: CASSLDSKTNTEAFF. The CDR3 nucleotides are TGTGCCAGCAGTCTGGACAGTAAGACGAACACTGAAGCTTTCTTT.

CDR3 residues: CASSLNRQETQYF. Here the CDR3 DNA reads TGTGCCAGCAGTTTAAACAGACAAGAGACCCAGTACTTC. The V gene is TRBV12-3 or TRBV12-4, the J gene TRBJ2-5; D is undetermined. V was shortened by 2 bases and J by 2 bases, with 6 bases between the two germline ends. The CDR3 runs to 13 residues.

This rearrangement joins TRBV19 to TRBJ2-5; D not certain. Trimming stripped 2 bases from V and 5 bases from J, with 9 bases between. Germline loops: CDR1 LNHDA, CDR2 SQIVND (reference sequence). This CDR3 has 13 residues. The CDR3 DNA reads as TGTGCCAGTAGTATATCGGTCGTGGAGACCCAGTACTTC. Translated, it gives CASSISVVETQYF.

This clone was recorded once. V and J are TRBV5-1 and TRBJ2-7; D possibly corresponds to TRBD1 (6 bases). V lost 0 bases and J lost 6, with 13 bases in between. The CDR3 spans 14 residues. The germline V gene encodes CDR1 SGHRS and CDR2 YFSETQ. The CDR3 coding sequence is TGCGCCAGCAGCTTGGTGGGGGCCGTAGGCGAGCAGTACTTC. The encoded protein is CASSLVGAVGEQYF.

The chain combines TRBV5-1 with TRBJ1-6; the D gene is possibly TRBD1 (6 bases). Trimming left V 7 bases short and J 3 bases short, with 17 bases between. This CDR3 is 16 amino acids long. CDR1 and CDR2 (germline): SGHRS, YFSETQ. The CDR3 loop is CASGDPGDVYNSPLHF. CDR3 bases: TGCGCCAGCGGGGATCCAGGGGATGTCTATAATTCACCCCTCCACTTT.

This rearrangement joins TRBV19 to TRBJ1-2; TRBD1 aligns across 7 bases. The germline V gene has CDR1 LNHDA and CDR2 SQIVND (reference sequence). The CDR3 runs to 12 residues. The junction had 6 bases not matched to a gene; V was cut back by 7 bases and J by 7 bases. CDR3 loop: CASNNDRAGYTF. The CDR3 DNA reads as TGTGCCAGTAACAACGACAGGGCTGGCTACACCTTC.

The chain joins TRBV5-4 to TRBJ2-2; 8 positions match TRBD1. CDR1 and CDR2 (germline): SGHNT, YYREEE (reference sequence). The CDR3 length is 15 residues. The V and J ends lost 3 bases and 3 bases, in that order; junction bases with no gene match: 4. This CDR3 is CASSSPDRDTGELFF. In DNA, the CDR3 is TGTGCCAGCAGCTCCCCGGACAGGGACACCGGGGAGCTGTTTTTT.

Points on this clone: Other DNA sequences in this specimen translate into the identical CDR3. The CDR3 region is CASSETGASNQPQHF. The DNA for the CDR3 is TGTGCCAGCAGTGAGACAGGGGCGAGCAATCAGCCCCAGCATTTT. The V gene is TRBV25-1, the J gene TRBJ1-5, with 8 positions matching TRBD1. V shed 3 bases and J 1 base; nucleotides not matched to a gene: 2. Germline lookup yields CDR1 MGHDK and CDR2 SYGVNS. The CDR3 covers 15 residues.

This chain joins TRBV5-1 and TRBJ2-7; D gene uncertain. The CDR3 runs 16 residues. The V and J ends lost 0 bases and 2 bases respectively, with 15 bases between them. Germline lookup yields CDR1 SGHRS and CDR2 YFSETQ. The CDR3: CASSLGASSSTYEQYF. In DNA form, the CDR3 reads TGCGCCAGCAGCTTGGGCGCCTCTTCGTCAACCTACGAGCAGTACTTC.

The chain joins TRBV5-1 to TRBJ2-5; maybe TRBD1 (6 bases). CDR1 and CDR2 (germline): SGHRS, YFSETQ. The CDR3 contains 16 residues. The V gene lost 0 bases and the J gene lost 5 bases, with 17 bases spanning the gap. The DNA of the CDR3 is TGCGCCAGCAGCTTGGGTAACCCAACTAGGGGGGAGACCCAGTACTTC. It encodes CASSLGNPTRGETQYF. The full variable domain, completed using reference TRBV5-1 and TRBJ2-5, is KAGVTQTPRYLIKTRGQQVTLSCSPISGHRSVSWYQQTPGQGLQFLFEYFSETQRNKGNFPGRFSGRQFSNSRSEMNVSTLELGDSALYLCASSLGNPTRGETQYFGPGTRLLVL.

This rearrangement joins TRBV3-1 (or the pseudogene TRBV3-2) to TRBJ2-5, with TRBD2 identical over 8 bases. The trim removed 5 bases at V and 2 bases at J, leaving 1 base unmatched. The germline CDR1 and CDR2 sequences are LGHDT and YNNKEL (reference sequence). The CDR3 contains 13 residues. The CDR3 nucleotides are TGTGCCAGCAGCATAGCGGGGCAAGAGACCCAGTACTTC. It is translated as CASSIAGQETQYF.

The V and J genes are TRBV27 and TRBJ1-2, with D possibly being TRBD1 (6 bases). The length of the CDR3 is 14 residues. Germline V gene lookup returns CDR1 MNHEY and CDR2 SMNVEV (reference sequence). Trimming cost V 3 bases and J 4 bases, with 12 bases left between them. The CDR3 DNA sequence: TGTGCCAGCAGTTTCTCCAGGGGCACCTATGGCTACACCTTC. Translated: CASSFSRGTYGYTF.

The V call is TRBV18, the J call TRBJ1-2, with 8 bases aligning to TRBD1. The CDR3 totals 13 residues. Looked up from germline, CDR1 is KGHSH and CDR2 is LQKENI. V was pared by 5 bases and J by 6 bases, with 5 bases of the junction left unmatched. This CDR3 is CASSYDRGNGYTF. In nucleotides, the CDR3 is TGTGCCAGCTCATACGACAGGGGAAATGGCTACACCTTC.